A selection of T cell receptor beta chains follows, all from one sample in a study of PD-L1 blockade in urothelial cancer. Only in-frame clones appear in the TCRdb table, and some are missing; sequencing was by immunoSEQ multiplex PCR. The top ten hold approximately 2.5% of the sample, which has tens of thousands of clones, around 90% seen once. The source material was PBMCs, sampled around atezolizumab (anti-PD-L1) treatment. These receptors were collected from a man aged 55-75 years with urothelial cancer. CDR3s leave out the opening cysteine and the closing phenylalanine or tryptophan. Each record gives: CDR3 protein, J gene, clone size, V gene. Size values are once, few and many counts, or a class for expanded clones, and some rows have none.

CDR3 protein: ASSTGQGRNSYEQY
J gene: TRBJ2-7
clone size: .
V gene: TRBV11-2

CDR3 protein: AIRAGLVDNEQF
J gene: TRBJ2-1
clone size: .
V gene: TRBV10-3

CDR3 protein: ASSRDPDSSGTIY
J gene: TRBJ1-3
clone size: once
V gene: TRBV4-3

CDR3 protein: ASSLQGGQPQH
J gene: TRBJ1-5
clone size: .
V gene: TRBV11-2

CDR3 protein: ASSIGQVQDTQY
J gene: TRBJ2-3
clone size: .
V gene: TRBV5-1

CDR3 protein: ASSIRASGRTDTQY
J gene: TRBJ2-3
clone size: .
V gene: TRBV19

CDR3 protein: ASSLAVQGAGYGYT
J gene: TRBJ1-2
clone size: .
V gene: TRBV7-2

CDR3 protein: ASSSRSSGPYNEQF
J gene: TRBJ2-1
clone size: .
V gene: TRBV19

CDR3 protein: ASSIEGLAGANLLNEQF
J gene: TRBJ2-1
clone size: .
V gene: TRBV19

CDR3 protein: ASSFSRQAGNTIY
J gene: TRBJ1-3
clone size: .
V gene: TRBV5-1

CDR3 protein: ATSRDKGAYGYT
J gene: TRBJ1-2
clone size: .
V gene: TRBV15

CDR3 protein: ASSLFGGSYEQY
J gene: TRBJ2-7
clone size: .
V gene: TRBV7-6

CDR3 protein: ASSPGGMNTEAF
J gene: TRBJ1-1
clone size: .
V gene: TRBV18

CDR3 protein: ASSLFGQVSTEAF
J gene: TRBJ1-1
clone size: .
V gene: TRBV27

CDR3 protein: ASSLLRGGGEQF
J gene: TRBJ2-1
clone size: .
V gene: TRBV27

CDR3 protein: ASSPPTGRQETQY
J gene: TRBJ2-5
clone size: .
V gene: TRBV18

CDR3 protein: ASRTFRQSEAF
J gene: TRBJ1-1
clone size: .
V gene: TRBV27

CDR3 protein: ASTVNGGGSPLH
J gene: TRBJ1-6
clone size: .
V gene: TRBV5-1

CDR3 protein: ASSSGRQGAKNEQF
J gene: TRBJ2-1
clone size: .
V gene: TRBV7-6

CDR3 protein: ASSFNSNQPQH
J gene: TRBJ1-5
clone size: .
V gene: TRBV7-6

CDR3 protein: ASSPNVDSSNQPQH
J gene: TRBJ1-5
clone size: .
V gene: TRBV18

CDR3 protein: ASSIVQSNTEAF
J gene: TRBJ1-1
clone size: .
V gene: TRBV19

CDR3 protein: ASSLTGAEQY
J gene: TRBJ2-7
clone size: once
V gene: TRBV27

CDR3 protein: ASSGAGSGRNEQF
J gene: TRBJ2-1
clone size: .
V gene: TRBV6-5

CDR3 protein: ASSLAVRPNYGYT
J gene: TRBJ1-2
clone size: .
V gene: TRBV5-6

CDR3 protein: ASSSGGGRVSEQF
J gene: TRBJ2-1
clone size: .
V gene: TRBV5-4

CDR3 protein: ASSEWGLGYEQY
J gene: TRBJ2-7
clone size: .
V gene: TRBV25-1

CDR3 protein: ASSGGQGAIEAF
J gene: TRBJ1-1
clone size: .
V gene: TRBV7-6